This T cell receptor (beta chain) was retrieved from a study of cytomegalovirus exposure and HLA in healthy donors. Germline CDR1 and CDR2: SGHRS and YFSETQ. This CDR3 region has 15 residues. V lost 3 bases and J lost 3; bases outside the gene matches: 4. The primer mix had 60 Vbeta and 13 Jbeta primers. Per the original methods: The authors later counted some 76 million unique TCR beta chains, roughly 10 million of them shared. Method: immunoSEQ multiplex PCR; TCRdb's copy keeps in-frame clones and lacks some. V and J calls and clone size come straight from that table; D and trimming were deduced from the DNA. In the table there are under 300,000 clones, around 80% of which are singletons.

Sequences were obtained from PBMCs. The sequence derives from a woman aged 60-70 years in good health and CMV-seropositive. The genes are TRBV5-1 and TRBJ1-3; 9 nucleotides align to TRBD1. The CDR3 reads CASSWGQGDGNTIYF. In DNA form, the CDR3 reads TGCGCCAGCAGCTGGGGACAGGGAGATGGAAACACCATATATTTT. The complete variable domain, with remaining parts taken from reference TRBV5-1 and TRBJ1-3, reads KAGVTQTPRYLIKTRGQQVTLSCSPISGHRSVSWYQQTPGQGLQFLFEYFSETQRNKGNFPGRFSGRQFSNSRSEMNVSTLELGDSALYLCASSWGQGDGNTIYFGEGSWLTVV.